A selection of T cell receptor beta chains follows, all from one sample in a study of T cell responses to AZD1222 COVID-19 vaccine. TCRdb's table, derived via immunoSEQ multiplex PCR, lists solely in-frame clones and lacks some. The table has fewer than 150,000 clones, 70% to 90% seen once; the top ten hold 6.5%. The material was peripheral blood, obtained 28 days after the second AZD1222 dose. The receptor set was obtained from an adult who received the AZD1222 COVID-19 vaccine. CDR3s include the opening cysteine and the closing phenylalanine or tryptophan. A D gene is named only where the DNA matches it firmly. Only part of the rows carry a size: once, few, many, or a class if the clone is expanded.

cdr3_nt cdr3_aa j_call clone_size v_call d_call
TGCAGTGCTAGTAGGGGCCACGAGCAGTACTTC CSASRGHEQYF TRBJ2-7 - TRBV20-1 -
TGTGCCAGCAGTCCAGACTTCCCACTCTCCTACAATGAGCAGTTCTTC CASSPDFPLSYNEQFF TRBJ2-1 - TRBV7-2 -
TGTGCCAGCAGCAAAGAGTCGGTCTCTGGAAACACCATATATTTT CASSKESVSGNTIYF TRBJ1-3 - TRBV21-1 -
TGTGCCAGCAGCATAGACAGGGGGCTGGACTATGGCTACACCTTC CASSIDRGLDYGYTF TRBJ1-2 - TRBV7-2 TRBD1
TGCGCCAGCAGCTTGACAGCGGGGGAGTACACAGATACGCAGTATTTT CASSLTAGEYTDTQYF TRBJ2-3 once TRBV5-1 TRBD2
TGTGCCAGCAGCTTCGGGGCAGCTAATCAGCCCCAGCATTTT CASSFGAANQPQHF TRBJ1-5 - TRBV7-8 -
TGTGCCAGCAGCTCCCGGGACGGCTACGAGCAGTACTTC CASSSRDGYEQYF TRBJ2-7 - TRBV7-9 -
TGTGCCAGCAGTTTTACCGGACTAATTGGCTACGAGCAGTACTTC CASSFTGLIGYEQYF TRBJ2-7 - TRBV28 -
TGTGCCAGCAGCTTGGGGGGGCTCTCAGGTGGAGAAGCTTTCTTT CASSLGGLSGGEAFF TRBJ1-1 - TRBV5-4 -
TGCGCCAGCAGCCAAGAGGCGGGAAACACCGGGGAGCTGTTTTTT CASSQEAGNTGELFF TRBJ2-2 - TRBV4-1 -
TGTGCCAGTCTACAGGGCCTCGGGGAGCTGTTTTTT CASLQGLGELFF TRBJ2-2 - TRBV6-5 -
TGCGCCAGCAGCTTGGGCACAGGGGGCACAACAGATACGCAGTATTTT CASSLGTGGTTDTQYF TRBJ2-3 - TRBV5-1 TRBD1
TGTGCCAGCAGCCACCCTAGCGGGGGCCAAGAGACCCAGTACTTC CASSHPSGGQETQYF TRBJ2-5 - TRBV4-2 TRBD2
TGTGCCAGCTCACCCTTACAGGGGAACCCTGAAGCTTTCTTT CASSPLQGNPEAFF TRBJ1-1 - TRBV18 TRBD1
TGTGCCAGCGGACCCGCGGCGGGTTTCGATGGCTACACCTTC CASGPAAGFDGYTF TRBJ1-2 - TRBV6-5 -
TGTGCCACCAGCAGAGATAACATTCGGAGGTTGTTTTTT CATSRDNIRRLFF TRBJ1-4 - TRBV15 -
TGTGCCAGCAGCTTGTCCGGGAAAGGCTACACCTTC CASSLSGKGYTF TRBJ1-2 - TRBV5-6 -
TGTGCCAGCAGCTTGGAGCAGGCAGCCTTCTCTGGAAACACCATATATTTT CASSLEQAAFSGNTIYF TRBJ1-3 - TRBV5-5 -
TGCGCCAGCAGCTTGGAGGGCAGTCCTACCTACGAGCAGTACTTC CASSLEGSPTYEQYF TRBJ2-7 - TRBV5-1 -
TGTGCCAGCAGCCAAGGGCTTTCAGGGCCCTACGAGCAGTACTTC CASSQGLSGPYEQYF TRBJ2-7 - TRBV3-1/TRBV3-2 -
TGTGCCAGCAGCCTGCAGTGGGGCACTGAAGCTTTCTTT CASSLQWGTEAFF TRBJ1-1 - TRBV6-5 -
TGTGCCAGCAGTCTCTCCGGGGGGGGAAAACTGTTTTTT CASSLSGGGKLFF TRBJ1-4 - TRBV12-3/TRBV12-4 -
TGTGCCAGCTCACCACAAGGGCAGCCGAACACCGGGGAGCTGTTTTTT CASSPQGQPNTGELFF TRBJ2-2 - TRBV18 -
TGTGCCAGCAGCTTGGGTGGACAGAACTATGGCTACACCTTC CASSLGGQNYGYTF TRBJ1-2 - TRBV5-4 -
TGTGCCACCAGCAAGACAGAGATGAACACTGAAGCTTTCTTT CATSKTEMNTEAFF TRBJ1-1 - TRBV15 -
TGTGCCAGCAGCCAAGAGTGGGACAGGGCGTCTCGAGGCTACACCTTC CASSQEWDRASRGYTF TRBJ1-2 - TRBV3-1/TRBV3-2 TRBD1
TGCGCCAGCAGCTTGGAGGGGAGTCCGGAAGCTTTCTTT CASSLEGSPEAFF TRBJ1-1 - TRBV5-1 -
TGTGCCAGCAGCAACTCCGGGACTAGCGGGGGAGCAAATCAAGAGACCCAGTACTTC CASSNSGTSGGANQETQYF TRBJ2-5 - TRBV2 TRBD2
TGTGCCAGCAGGCCCAGGGACAGGCAAGAGACCCAGTACTTC CASRPRDRQETQYF TRBJ2-5 once TRBV28 TRBD1
TGTGCCAGCAGTTACTCGGGAGGGGAAAGGGTCACTGAAGCTTTCTTT CASSYSGGERVTEAFF TRBJ1-1 - TRBV6-5 -
TGTGCCAGCAGCCCCTTCGGGAATCCCCAAGAGACCCAGTACTTC CASSPFGNPQETQYF TRBJ2-5 - TRBV7-8 -
TGTGCCAGCAGCCTAAAGGGGGCCCACGGGGAGCTGTTTTTT CASSLKGAHGELFF TRBJ2-2 - TRBV3-1/TRBV3-2 TRBD1
TGTGCCAGCAGCTTACTCGGTGGAGGGACAAGAGAGACCCAGTACTTC CASSLLGGGTRETQYF TRBJ2-5 - TRBV7-2 -
TGTGCCAGCACCACTAGCGGGGGGGTGGGTACGCAGTATTTT CASTTSGGVGTQYF TRBJ2-3 - TRBV7-2 TRBD2
TGTGCCAGTAGTATAATCGCAGGGCGGTACGAGCAGTACTTC CASSIIAGRYEQYF TRBJ2-7 - TRBV19 -